The sequence of this T cell receptor beta chain was determined in a study of blood T cells in healthy people across ages. Study at large: For every two T cells, template switching captured about one barcoded beta molecule. Regarding the study as a whole: Diversity of TCR beta per million T cells declined in a roughly linear way with age. Not knowing donor CMV status may have confounded expanded clonotype changes.

The use of a sample-barcoded 5' primer and a J-beta primer mix characterized a second PCR of about 7 to 12 cycles. Every single cDNA molecule received a tag from a template-switch adaptor with 12 random nucleotides. TCRdb reprocessed the 5' RACE reads via MiXCR and lists one record per CDR3 protein. This table has approximately 1.5 million distinct CDR3 sequences, roughly two fifths appearing once. Only one count was recorded for this clonotype. Its antigen is not known. Germline values: CDR1 MGHRA, CDR2 YSYEKL. V lost 2 bases to trimming and J lost 10 bases, with 9 bases between them. This CDR3 is built from 13 residues.

The source material was blood. The receptor's source is a woman aged 18-29 years in good health. V gene TRBV4-1 combines with J gene TRBJ1-6; D is possibly TRBD1 (5 bases). The CDR3 is CASSQSRGSPLHF. CDR3 in DNA: TGCGCCAGCAGCCAATCGAGGGGATCACCCCTCCACTTT.